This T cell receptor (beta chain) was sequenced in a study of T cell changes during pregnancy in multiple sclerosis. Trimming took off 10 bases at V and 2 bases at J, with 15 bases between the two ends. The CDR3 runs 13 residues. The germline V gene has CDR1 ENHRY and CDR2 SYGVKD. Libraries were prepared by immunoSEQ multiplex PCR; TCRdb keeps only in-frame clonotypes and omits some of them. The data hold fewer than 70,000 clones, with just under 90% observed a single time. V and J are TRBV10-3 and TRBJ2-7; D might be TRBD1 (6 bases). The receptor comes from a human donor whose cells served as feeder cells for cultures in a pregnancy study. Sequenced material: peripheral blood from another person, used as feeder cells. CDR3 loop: CATRRDTTYEQYF. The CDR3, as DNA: TGTGCCACCCGCCGGGACACAACCTACGAGCAGTACTTC.